This T cell receptor beta chain appears in the sequencing data of a study of blood T cell repertoires in COVID-19. The CDR3 totals 15 residues. From germline, CDR1 is KGHSH and CDR2 LQKENI. Trimming cost V 1 base and J 4 bases, with 8 bases left between them. TCRdb's copy holds only in-frame clones and misses some; the assay was immunoSEQ multiplex PCR. The table has roughly 80,000 clones, about 88% seen once. The sequence derives from a woman older than 75 with acute or convalescent COVID-19. The chain carries TRBV18 and TRBJ1-6; TRBD1 might be the D (6 bases). Source material: peripheral blood. CDR3 region: CASSPQGGYNSPLHF. CDR3 in DNA: TGTGCCAGCTCACCACAGGGGGGGTATAATTCACCCCTCCACTTT.